This TCR beta chain was captured in a study of T cell repertoires in cytomegalovirus infection. Study-level background: Matching HLA type, along with CMV infection, was indicated by public TCR beta signatures.

Via MiXCR, TCRdb re-called the reads, giving one row per CDR3 protein. The data contain hundreds of thousands of distinct CDR3 sequences, roughly 34% of them singletons. Study outcomes and limitations: Within the response measured ex vivo, HLA-C-restricted CMV-specific TCR beta clonotypes were dominant.

Of note for this clonotype: Antigen: not known.

V lost 5 bases to trimming and J lost 0 bases, with 12 bases between them. The germline gives CDR1 MDHEN, CDR2 SYDVKM. The CDR3 consists of 15 residues. This rearrangement joins TRBV28 to TRBJ2-3; tentatively, D is TRBD2 (5 bases). The sample consisted of cultured PBMCs, taken from culture after CMV antigen stimulation. This TCR was recovered from a human donor in good health (CMV status not recorded). Some clones in this sample may be carry-over from other donors' samples. The CDR3 DNA follows: TGTGCCAGCAGTGAGGGCGGCAGAAGCACAGATACGCAGTATTTT. Protein: CASSEGGRSTDTQYF.